This TCR beta chain was found in a study of blood T cells in healthy people across ages. Combining a sample-barcoded 5' primer with a J-beta primer mix, a second PCR ran for about 6 to 11 cycles. From the 5' RACE reads, TCRdb called clonotypes with MiXCR, one entry per CDR3 protein. The top ten hold roughly 18% of the sample, which has fewer than 1 million distinct CDR3 sequences, 44% seen once. This clonotype was recorded a few times. The antigen remains unidentified. Notes on the study in general: The long-lived group displayed more naive CD4+ cells, plus higher diversity, than the aged donors did.

The people who gave samples were healthy Caucasians from Russia, aged 6 to 90. Donors gave roughly 10 milliliters of peripheral blood apiece. The junction had 8 bases not matched to a gene; V was cut back by 4 bases and J by 4 bases. Germline V gene data show CDR1 as SGHRS and CDR2 as YFSETQ. This CDR3 has 16 amino acids. V gene TRBV5-1 combines with J gene TRBJ2-1; 10 nucleotides align to TRBD2. The source is a man in his fifties or sixties in good health. Sequencing was performed on blood. The CDR3 nucleotides are TGCGCCAGCAGCGGCGGACTAGCGGATATGTACAATGAGCAGTTCTTC. Translation: CASSGGLADMYNEQFF.